A selection of T cell receptor beta chains follows, all from one sample in a study of identical twins. One entry per CDR3 protein results from TCRdb running MiXCR on the 5' RACE reads. Of some 1,700,000 distinct CDR3 sequences listed, around 29% are singletons. Sequencing was performed on cord blood. The receptors come from a newborn girl in good health. Each CDR3 is given with its conserved first and last residue. A D gene is named only where the DNA matches it firmly. Part of the rows lack a size; the others show once, few, many or a class for expanded clones.

clone size,V gene,J gene,D gene,CDR3 protein,CDR3 DNA
.,TRBV5-6,TRBJ2-7,TRBD1,CASSSVGQGYEQYF,TGTGCCAGCAGCTCTGTGGGACAGGGTTACGAGCAGTACTTC
.,TRBV6-5,TRBJ1-1,.,CASSYLGNSMNTEAFF,TGTGCCAGCAGTTACTTGGGAAACAGCATGAACACTGAAGCTTTCTTT
few,TRBV20-1,TRBJ2-3,TRBD1,CSARGDRGTDTQYF,TGCAGTGCTAGAGGGGACAGGGGAACAGATACGCAGTATTTT
.,TRBV7-2,TRBJ2-7,.,CTRDPREQYF,TGTACCAGAGACCCTCGGGAGCAGTACTTC
few,TRBV25-1,TRBJ2-1,TRBD2,CASSGRLAGGEQFF,TGTGCCAGCAGTGGCCGGCTAGCGGGGGGTGAGCAGTTCTTC
few,TRBV7-2,TRBJ2-3,TRBD2,CASSLGGRITDTQYF,TGTGCCAGCAGCTTAGGCGGGAGAATCACAGATACGCAGTATTTT
.,TRBV7-2,TRBJ2-3,.,CASSRAPGTSTDTQYF,TGTGCCAGCAGTCGGGCCCCGGGAACTAGCACAGATACGCAGTATTTT
.,TRBV6-5,TRBJ2-7,.,CAGSYSAAVRSYEQYF,TGTGCCGGCAGTTACTCCGCCGCGGTAAGGTCCTACGAGCAGTACTTC
.,TRBV7-9,TRBJ1-1,.,CASSLTLTGNTEAFF,TGTGCCAGCAGCTTAACACTTACAGGTAACACTGAAGCTTTCTTT
.,TRBV6-6,TRBJ2-3,TRBD2,CASTRGSGSYTDTQYF,TGTGCCAGCACCAGGGGTAGCGGGAGCTACACAGATACGCAGTATTTT
.,TRBV10-3,TRBJ2-7,.,CAIKAEQYF,TGTGCCATCAAGGCCGAGCAGTACTTC
few,TRBV12-5,TRBJ2-1,.,CASGLIGHHEQFF,TGTGCTAGTGGTTTAATTGGACACCATGAGCAGTTCTTC
few,TRBV6-2/TRBV6-3,TRBJ2-7,TRBD2,CASSYSFGTSGIGEQYF,TGTGCCAGCAGTTACTCATTCGGGACTAGCGGGATTGGAGAGCAGTACTTC
.,TRBV7-2,TRBJ2-3,.,CASSPGRWDTQYF,TGTGCCAGCAGCCCAGGCCGGTGGGATACGCAGTATTTT
few,TRBV5-1,TRBJ1-1,TRBD1,CASSTQGANTEAFF,TGCGCCAGCAGCACACAGGGGGCGAACACTGAAGCTTTCTTT
few,TRBV5-6,TRBJ2-2,.,CASSLVSYTPNTGELFF,TGTGCCAGCAGCTTGGTTTCCTACACACCGAACACCGGGGAGCTGTTTTTT
few,TRBV5-1,TRBJ2-1,.,CASSLGLAPRNSYNEQFF,TGCGCCAGCAGCTTGGGGCTAGCCCCGAGAAACTCCTACAATGAGCAGTTCTTC
.,TRBV19,TRBJ1-1,.,CASSTIDRPTEAFF,TGTGCCAGTAGTACGATTGACAGGCCCACTGAAGCTTTCTTT
.,TRBV28,TRBJ1-4,.,CASTRQAGVEKLFF,TGTGCCAGCACCCGACAGGCTGGCGTGGAAAAACTGTTTTTT
.,TRBV11-2,TRBJ2-7,.,CASSLEPIYYEQYF,TGTGCCAGCAGCTTAGAGCCCATCTACTACGAGCAGTACTTC
few,TRBV5-1,TRBJ1-6,.,CASSLAGAGVYNSPLHF,TGCGCCAGCAGCTTGGCCGGGGCAGGGGTGTATAATTCACCCCTCCACTTT
many,TRBV7-9,TRBJ2-5,TRBD2,CASSGLAETQYF,TGTGCCAGCTCGGGACTAGCGGAGACCCAGTACTTC
few,TRBV29-1,TRBJ2-4,.,CSVGPGEVGNIQYF,TGCAGCGTTGGACCTGGGGAGGTGGGGAACATTCAGTACTTC
many,TRBV3-1,TRBJ2-4,.,CASSQFIRHNAKNIQYF,TGTGCCAGCAGCCAATTTATCAGGCACAACGCCAAAAACATTCAGTACTTC
.,TRBV3-1,TRBJ2-3,.,CASSHWGGGTDTQYF,TGTGCCAGCAGCCATTGGGGCGGGGGCACAGATACGCAGTATTTT
.,TRBV12-3/TRBV12-4,TRBJ1-2,TRBD1,CASSSYWTGSNGYGYTF,TGTGCCAGCAGTTCCTATTGGACAGGGAGCAATGGCTATGGCTACACCTTC
.,TRBV12-3/TRBV12-4,TRBJ1-4,.,CASSYVRGEKLFF,TGTGCCAGCAGTTACGTTCGGGGGGAAAAACTGTTTTTT
few,TRBV7-2,TRBJ2-2,TRBD2,CASSGLVTGELFF,TGTGCCAGCAGCGGACTAGTCACCGGGGAGCTGTTTTTT
.,TRBV20-1,TRBJ2-3,.,CSARDRPLDADTQYF,TGCAGTGCTAGAGATCGACCCCTAGACGCAGATACGCAGTATTTT
.,TRBV4-1,TRBJ2-7,TRBD2,CASSQDWALAGVFEQYF,TGCGCCAGCAGCCAAGATTGGGCACTAGCGGGAGTTTTCGAGCAGTACTTC
few,TRBV20-1,TRBJ2-3,.,CSSSGPRFITDTQYF,TGCAGTTCGAGCGGGCCCAGGTTTATCACAGATACGCAGTATTTT
few,TRBV7-9,TRBJ2-1,.,CASTRRGNEQFF,TGTGCCAGCACCCGGCGGGGCAATGAGCAGTTCTTC
few,TRBV12-3/TRBV12-4,TRBJ1-1,.,CASSPTWTEAFF,TGTGCCAGCAGCCCGACGTGGACTGAAGCTTTCTTT
few,TRBV28,TRBJ1-2,.,CASSKTPYGYTF,TGTGCCAGCAGTAAGACACCATATGGCTACACCTTC
.,TRBV15,TRBJ2-3,.,CATSRPRPSGTDTQYF,TGTGCCACCAGCAGACCCAGACCCTCTGGCACAGATACGCAGTATTTT
few,TRBV2,TRBJ2-3,.,CASSEFDTQYF,TGTGCCAGCAGTGAATTCGATACGCAGTATTTT
.,TRBV5-1,TRBJ1-1,.,CASSLGTLGGNTEAFF,TGCGCCAGCAGCTTGGGGACTCTAGGGGGGAACACTGAAGCTTTCTTT
.,TRBV6-1,TRBJ2-7,TRBD1,CASSEGDRRSYEQYF,TGTGCCAGCAGTGAAGGGGACAGGCGCTCCTACGAGCAGTACTTC
.,TRBV19,TRBJ1-4,.,CASLGRTNEKLFF,TGTGCCAGCCTGGGGAGGACTAATGAAAAACTGTTTTTT
.,TRBV5-1,TRBJ2-7,TRBD1,CASSLVGWDRASYEQYF,TGCGCCAGCAGCTTGGTAGGTTGGGACAGGGCTTCCTACGAGCAGTACTTC
few,TRBV29-1,TRBJ2-7,.,CSVRWRARDEQYF,TGCAGCGTCCGGTGGAGGGCCAGAGACGAGCAGTACTTC
.,TRBV6-6,TRBJ1-2,.,CASSYIREIRTNYGYTF,TGTGCCAGCAGTTATATCAGGGAGATTAGGACTAACTATGGCTACACCTTC
.,TRBV3-1,TRBJ1-6,.,CASSQGQRGNNSPLHF,TGTGCCAGCAGCCAAGGGCAGCGGGGGAATAATTCACCCCTCCACTTT
.,TRBV5-1,TRBJ2-7,TRBD1,CASSLPSRQGQYEQYF,TGCGCCAGCAGCTTGCCCTCTCGACAGGGGCAGTACGAGCAGTACTTC
.,TRBV7-2,TRBJ2-3,TRBD1,CAGTLSGTGSTDTQYF,TGTGCCGGCACCTTATCCGGGACAGGGTCCACAGATACGCAGTATTTT
.,TRBV29-1,TRBJ2-3,TRBD2,CSVEELAGSTDTQYF,TGCAGCGTTGAAGAACTAGCGGGAAGCACAGATACGCAGTATTTT
.,TRBV6-5,TRBJ1-4,TRBD1,CASRTDRGLNEKLFF,TGTGCCAGCAGGACCGACAGGGGTCTTAATGAAAAACTGTTTTTT
few,TRBV3-1,TRBJ2-1,TRBD2,CASSALAGGSGNEQFF,TGTGCCAGCAGCGCTCTCGCGGGAGGTTCGGGCAATGAGCAGTTCTTC
.,TRBV4-1,TRBJ1-5,.,CASSQGTWDSNQPQHF,TGCGCCAGCAGCCAAGGAACGTGGGATAGCAATCAGCCCCAGCATTTT
.,TRBV4-1,TRBJ2-4,.,CASSQITVAKNIQYF,TGCGCCAGCAGCCAAATAACAGTAGCCAAAAACATTCAGTACTTC
few,TRBV11-2,TRBJ2-5,.,CASSLRRRNQETQYF,TGTGCCAGCAGCTTAAGGCGGCGGAATCAAGAGACCCAGTACTTC
once,TRBV30,TRBJ2-7,.,CAWSPAGSSYEQYF,TGTGCCTGGAGTCCTGCCGGTAGCTCCTACGAGCAGTACTTC
.,TRBV29-1,TRBJ2-7,TRBD2,CSALTSGVHSYGQYF,TGCAGCGCTCTGACTAGCGGAGTCCACTCCTACGGGCAGTACTTC
.,TRBV20-1,TRBJ1-5,.,CSARDLVRNHQPQHF,TGCAGTGCTAGAGATCTAGTTAGGAATCATCAGCCCCAGCATTTT